The 30 T cell receptor beta chains in this list originate from one sample, sequenced in a study of cytomegalovirus exposure and HLA in healthy donors. It was with 60 Vbeta and 13 Jbeta primers that the PCR ran. Produced via immunoSEQ multiplex PCR; TCRdb's table is partial and in-frame only. This table holds 110,000 to 150,000 clones, 75% to 85% found once. Sequenced: PBMCs. The source of these receptors is a woman aged 18-35 years in good health and CMV-seropositive.

The sample holds many counts of this clone. This sequence joins TRBV6-4 and TRBJ2-3, with 7 bases fitting TRBD2. The CDR3 is 16 residues long. In germline, CDR1 is MRHNA, CDR2 SNTAGT. Trimming removed 0 bases from V and 1 base from J; junction bases left unmatched: 4. CDR3 loop: CASSDSTGGGTDTQYF. The CDR3 region has the DNA TGTGCCAGCAGTGACTCAACGGGGGGAGGCACAGATACGCAGTATTTT.

This clone was seen only a few times. V usage is TRBV5-1 and J usage is TRBJ2-5, with a tentative D call TRBD1 (6 bases). Germline V gene data show CDR1 as SGHRS and CDR2 as YFSETQ. Trimming left V 2 bases short and J 2 bases short, with 13 bases between. This CDR3 is 15 amino acids long. Here the CDR3 DNA reads TGCGCCAGCAGCTTTACAGGGATGGGGCAAGAGACCCAGTACTTC. It yields the protein CASSFTGMGQETQYF.

Here the CDR3 reads CASSPDYEQYF. The CDR3, as DNA: TGTGCCAGCAGTCCAGACTACGAGCAGTACTTC. This chain joins TRBV28 and TRBJ2-7; D uncertain. Trimming removed 5 bases at V and 3 bases at J, with 5 bases between. Germline-derived CDR1 and CDR2 are MDHEN and SYDVKM. The CDR3 is made up of 11 amino acids.

This chain uses TRBV5-5 with TRBJ1-1, with no clear D. Trimming took off 0 bases at V and 0 bases at J, with 6 bases between the two ends. Germline V CDR1 and CDR2: SGHKS, YYEKEE (reference sequence). The CDR3 consists of 14 residues. CDR3 loop: CASSLASVNTEAFF. In DNA form, the CDR3 reads TGTGCCAGCAGCTTGGCATCAGTGAACACTGAAGCTTTCTTT.

The genes are TRBV18 and TRBJ2-2, with 10 bases aligning to TRBD1. This CDR3 has 16 residues. Per germline, CDR1 KGHSH and CDR2 LQKENI. Trimming at V came to 2 bases and at J to 7 bases, leaving 7 bases not matched to a gene. The CDR3 sequence is CASSPEDRGLGGELFF. CDR3 in DNA: TGTGCCAGCTCACCAGAAGACAGGGGGCTTGGCGGGGAGCTGTTTTTT.

The rearrangement uses TRBV7-9 and TRBJ2-7; tentative D call: TRBD1 (6 bases). The CDR3 consists of 16 residues. Trimming took off 4 bases at V and 4 bases at J, with 20 bases between the two ends. Germline CDR1 SEHNR, CDR2 FQNEAQ (reference sequence). The CDR3 sequence is CASSSYRAGAGYEQYF. The CDR3 DNA reads TGTGCCAGCAGCTCATACAGGGCAGGAGCAGGGTACGAGCAGTACTTC.

DNA for the CDR3: TGTGCCAGCAGCTTAGAGGGACAGAACAATCAGCCCCAGCATTTT. It codes for CASSLEGQNNQPQHF. The rearrangement links TRBV7-8 to TRBJ1-5, with 7 bases aligning to TRBD1. Germline V lookup: CDR1 SGHVS, CDR2 FQNEAQ. The junction had 3 bases not matched to a gene; V was cut back by 1 base and J by 3 bases. The CDR3 spans 15 residues.

V and J are TRBV7-2 and TRBJ1-1; TRBD1 is a possible D gene (5 bases). The length of the CDR3 is 14 residues. The germline V and J ends were trimmed by 4 bases and 4 bases, with 13 bases remaining between them. Germline CDR1 is SGHTA and CDR2 is FQGNSA. The CDR3: CASSSSAGRTEAFF. The CDR3, as DNA: TGTGCCAGCAGCTCTTCCGCGGGGCGCACTGAAGCTTTCTTT.

V and J are TRBV7-8 and TRBJ2-1; 7 nucleotides line up with TRBD1. Looked up from germline, CDR1 is SGHVS and CDR2 is FQNEAQ. This CDR3 is built from 15 residues. Losses at the gene ends were 6 bases for V and 4 bases for J; bases not matched to a gene: 9. The CDR3 bases are TGTGCCAGCAGGTACACCGGGACAGCATACAATGAGCAGTTCTTC. Its protein is CASRYTGTAYNEQFF.

V gene TRBV7-8 combines with J gene TRBJ1-1; D possibly corresponds to TRBD1 (5 bases). The length of the CDR3 is 14 residues. Trimming took 5 bases from V and 4 from J, leaving 14 bases between them. The germline V gene encodes CDR1 SGHVS and CDR2 FQNEAQ. CDR3 coding DNA: TGTGCCAGCAGCCTAAGGGGTTACGGCACTGAAGCTTTCTTT. It specifies CASSLRGYGTEAFF. Full variable domain (rest looked up from reference TRBV7-8 and TRBJ1-1): GAGVSQSPRYKVAKRGQDVALRCDPISGHVSLFWYQQALGQGPEFLTYFQNEAQLDKSGLPSDRFFAERPEGSVSTLKIQRTQQEDSAVYLCASSLRGYGTEAFFGQGTRLTVV.

This rearrangement joins TRBV19 to TRBJ1-1, with 7 bases lining up with TRBD1. This CDR3 is built from 14 residues. V lost 5 bases, J lost 1 base, and 4 bases stayed unmatched. CDR1 and CDR2 (germline): LNHDA, SQIVND (reference sequence). The CDR3 protein is CASSVGTENTEAFF. Written as DNA, the CDR3 is TGTGCCAGTAGTGTCGGGACAGAGAACACTGAAGCTTTCTTT.

V is TRBV9 and J is TRBJ1-1, with D uncertain. Trimming took 3 bases from V and 0 from J, leaving 12 bases between them. Germline CDR1 reads SGDLS; CDR2 reads YYNGEE. The CDR3 totals 15 residues. The CDR3 sequence: CASSGWTGLNTEAFF. In DNA form, the CDR3 reads TGTGCCAGCAGCGGGTGGACGGGATTGAACACTGAAGCTTTCTTT.

This chain connects TRBV6-5 to TRBJ1-2; D not resolved. CDR3 size: 14 residues. Deletions cut 6 bases from V and 5 bases from J, with 16 bases between. Germline V gene sequence: CDR1 MNHEY, CDR2 SVGAGI. CDR3 amino acids: CASRAGIHLYGYTF. In DNA, the CDR3 is TGTGCCAGCAGGGCAGGCATCCACTTGTATGGCTACACCTTC.

There are a few counts of this clone. The chain has TRBV6-4 and TRBJ2-3; tentative D call: TRBD2 (6 bases). The CDR3 has 13 residues. The V end was cut by 4 bases, the J end by 5 bases, with 10 bases between. Germline V lookup: CDR1 MRHNA, CDR2 SNTAGT. The CDR3 nucleotides read TGTGCCAGCAGTGTAGGAGGGGAAGATACGCAGTATTTT. Translated, it gives CASSVGGEDTQYF.

The gene calls are TRBV6-5 and TRBJ2-1, with 8 positions matching TRBD1. The CDR3 covers 12 residues. V dropped 6 bases and J dropped 7; count of bases not matched to a gene: 2. The germline V gene has CDR1 MNHEY and CDR2 SVGAGI. As DNA, the CDR3 is TGTGCCAGCAGCGACAGGGGAAATGAGCAGTTCTTC. Its protein is CASSDRGNEQFF.

CDR3 loop: CASSSGGRETQYF. The CDR3 nucleotides read TGTGCCAGCAGTTCGGGGGGGCGGGAGACCCAGTACTTC. The J gene is TRBJ2-5, the V gene TRBV5-4; 8 bases are shared with TRBD2. The trim removed 5 bases at V and 5 bases at J, leaving 5 bases unmatched. The CDR3 extends over 13 amino acids. Germline-derived CDR1 and CDR2 are SGHNT and YYREEE (reference sequence).

V and J are TRBV28 and TRBJ2-7; TRBD2 matches 7 bases. Trimming removed 10 bases from V and 0 bases from J; junction bases left unmatched: 6. Germline-derived CDR1 and CDR2 are MDHEN and SYDVKM. The length of the CDR3 is 13 residues. CDR3 sequence: CAILGGSSYEQYF. In DNA, the CDR3 is TGTGCCATCTTGGGGGGGAGCTCCTACGAGCAGTACTTC.

J is TRBJ2-5 and V is TRBV7-6, with 7 nucleotides matching TRBD2. The ends lost 0 bases at V and 1 base at J; junction bases unmatched: 5. The CDR3 has 16 amino acids. Germline CDR1 and CDR2: SGHVS and FNYEAQ. CDR3 residues: CASSLAGLAGQETQYF. The CDR3 DNA sequence: TGTGCCAGCAGCTTAGCGGGGTTAGCGGGCCAAGAGACCCAGTACTTC.

Worth noting for this clone: A junction boundary mismatches the germline segment, possibly from a read error. V and J are TRBV7-9 and TRBJ2-2; 9 bases line up with TRBD1. There are 17 residues in the CDR3. Per germline, CDR1 SEHNR and CDR2 FQNEAQ (reference sequence). The CDR3 DNA is TGTTCCAGCATCACACCGGGACAGGGAAGGGAAGCCGGGGAGCTGTTTTTT. It translates to CSSITPGQGREAGELFF.

The chain employs TRBV5-1 and TRBJ2-7; D possibly corresponds to TRBD1 (6 bases). There are 14 residues in the CDR3. Germline-derived CDR1 and CDR2 are SGHRS and YFSETQ. Trimming left V 1 base short and J 4 bases short, with 12 bases between. CDR3 sequence: CASSLSGDGYEQYF. The CDR3 coding sequence is TGCGCCAGCAGCTTGTCAGGGGACGGGTACGAGCAGTACTTC.

This clone was detected a few times. The chain joins TRBV27 to TRBJ2-5, with 9 bases fitting TRBD1. The junction had 14 bases not matched to a gene; V was cut back by 4 bases and J by 5 bases. The germline CDR1 and CDR2 sequences are MNHEY and SMNVEV (reference sequence). The CDR3 spans 17 residues. Here the CDR3 DNA reads TGTGCCAGCAGTTCCCCAACACAGACAGGGGGTGTGGAGACCCAGTACTTC. Its translation: CASSSPTQTGGVETQYF.

The chain uses TRBV15 and TRBJ2-5; no firm D call. The DNA end is a closer match to TRBJ2-7, so the J assignment may be wrong. Germline V lookup: CDR1 LNHNV, CDR2 YYDKDF (reference sequence). This CDR3 has 14 residues. The CDR3 protein is CATSRDLVNYEQYF. CDR3 bases: TGTGCCACCAGCAGAGATCTGGTCAACTACGAGCAGTACTTC.

Notes on this clone: Other DNA sequences in this specimen translate into the identical CDR3. The J gene is TRBJ2-2, the V gene TRBV29-1; D might be TRBD2 (7 bases). The CDR3 is 14 amino acids. Germline assignment: CDR1 SQVTM and CDR2 ANQGSEA. Trimming took off 7 bases at V and 5 bases at J, with 17 bases between the two ends. CDR3 amino acids: CSGAGAGVTGELFF. CDR3 nucleotide sequence: TGCAGCGGGGCAGGGGCGGGGGTTACCGGGGAGCTGTTTTTT.

V gene TRBV7-2 combines with J gene TRBJ1-2, with TRBD1 matching 7 bases. After removal of 5 bases from V and 0 bases from J, the junction contained 3 bases not matched to a gene. The CDR3 contains 14 residues. Germline assignment: CDR1 SGHTA and CDR2 FQGNSA. The CDR3 loop is CASSPGTANYGYTF. The CDR3 region has the DNA TGTGCCAGCAGCCCCGGGACAGCTAACTATGGCTACACCTTC.

This sequence joins TRBV18 and TRBJ2-1; TRBD1 aligns across 8 bases. J lost 0 bases, V lost 4 bases, and 2 bases had no gene match. The germline V gene encodes CDR1 KGHSH and CDR2 LQKENI. The CDR3 length is 15 residues. Here the CDR3 DNA reads TGTGCCAGCTCACGGGACAGGAGCTCCTACAATGAGCAGTTCTTC. It translates to CASSRDRSSYNEQFF.

CDR3 region: CASSASGASYNEQFF. As DNA, the CDR3 is TGTGCCAGCAGCGCGAGCGGGGCCTCCTACAATGAGCAGTTCTTC. The chain uses TRBV9 and TRBJ2-1; 7 bases are shared with TRBD2. J lost 0 bases, V lost 3 bases, and 3 bases had no gene match. This CDR3 region has 15 residues. Germline V gene data show CDR1 as SGDLS and CDR2 as YYNGEE.

This clone was found once. The V and J genes are TRBV2 and TRBJ2-5; 10 nucleotides agree with TRBD1. The DNA end lines up better with TRBJ2-7; the J call may be wrong. CDR1 and CDR2 from the germline V gene are SNHLY and FYNNEI. The CDR3 extends over 14 amino acids. The CDR3 spells CASSKRDRGYEQYF. CDR3 coding DNA: TGTGCCAGCAGTAAGAGGGACAGGGGCTACGAGCAGTACTTC.

The chain couples TRBV19 to TRBJ1-2, with 7 bases identical to TRBD1. The CDR3 loop spans 16 amino acids. The V and J ends lost 1 base and 8 bases, in that order; junction bases with no gene match: 13. Germline-derived CDR1 and CDR2 are LNHDA and SQIVND (reference sequence). DNA for the CDR3: TGTGCCAGTAGTATAGGGCGGGACAGAGGGGCCTACGGCTACACCTTC. Translated: CASSIGRDRGAYGYTF.

This clone was counted only a few times. The rearrangement links TRBV7-6 to TRBJ1-2, with 8 bases aligning to TRBD1. The length of the CDR3 is 13 residues. The germline V gene has CDR1 SGHVS and CDR2 FNYEAQ. V was clipped by 1 base and J by 7 bases; unmatched bases: 2. The CDR3 sequence: CASSLGQGTGYTF. In DNA form, the CDR3 reads TGTGCCAGCAGCTTAGGACAGGGGACTGGCTACACCTTC.

The rearrangement uses TRBV6-5 and TRBJ2-4; the D is unclear. Trimming cost V 6 bases and J 1 base, with 10 bases left between them. Per germline, CDR1 MNHEY and CDR2 SVGAGI. The CDR3 length is 14 residues. CDR3 DNA sequence: TGTGCCAGCAGGTCTCTAGTCGCCAAAAACATTCAGTACTTC. It specifies CASRSLVAKNIQYF.